This T cell receptor (beta chain) emerged from a study of shared clonotypes between healthy human individuals. In the study overall: Each donor had three CD4 naive, three CD4 memory, two CD8 naive and one CD8 memory plate.

Germline lookup yields CDR1 GTSNPN and CDR2 SVGIG (reference sequence). Trimming removed 0 bases from V and 2 bases from J; junction bases left unmatched: 8. The CDR3 length is 17 residues. Only Caucasian adults living in Nashville, Tennessee served as donors. Details on this clone: Its antigen is not known.

TCRdb's table, derived via immunoSEQ multiplex PCR, lists solely in-frame clones and lacks some. The sample records about 330,000 clones, under 80% being singletons. Study-wide results and limits: Sample collection involved blood only; tissue repertoires are likely different. Incompleteness in sorted-subset sequencing, despite large depth, was shown by rarefaction.

The rearrangement joins TRBV30 to TRBJ2-2; 8 bases align to TRBD2. The sequence was collected from a man aged 25 to 40 in good health. Sample: memory CD4+ T cells sorted from blood. Subset given: CD45RA-negative fraction. CDR3 bases: TGTGCCTGGAGTGTAAGGCTAGCGGGCTTTAACACCGGGGAGCTGTTTTTT. Protein product: CAWSVRLAGFNTGELFF. The full variable domain, in which reference TRBV30 and TRBJ2-2 provide the parts outside the CDR3, is SQTIHQWPATLVQPVGSPLSLECTVEGTSNPNLYWYRQAAGRGLQLLFYSVGIGQISSEVPQNLSASRPQDRQFILSSKKLLLSDSGFYLCAWSVRLAGFNTGELFFGEGSRLTVL.